This TCR beta chain was sequenced in a study of post-analysis software for immune sequencing data. Study-wide background: Patients with relapsing-remitting, secondary progressive and progressive-relapsing multiple sclerosis courses were all represented. Study results and caveats: Controls significantly exceeded multiple sclerosis patients in normalized Chao1 diversity.

Researchers reported that TCR beta cDNA libraries carried unique molecular identifiers. Around 500,000 cDNA molecules came from around 0.96 to 9.9 million T cells. TCRdb analysed the PCR reads with MiXCR anew, one entry per CDR3 protein. The sample carries roughly 580,000 distinct CDR3 sequences, 44% recorded once. Note on this clonotype: Its antigen is undetermined.

The material sequenced was blood. The sequence derives from a girl aged 5 to 17 with multiple sclerosis.

The CDR3 DNA is TGTGCCACCAGTGTATCGGGAGAGACCCAGTACTTC. This gives the protein CATSVSGETQYF. The V and J genes are TRBV24-1 and TRBJ2-7; D is unclear. The closer fit of TRBJ2-5 to the DNA end suggests the J call may be wrong. Germline CDR1 and CDR2: KGHDR and SFDVKD. This CDR3 region has 12 residues.